This TCR beta chain was retrieved from a study of blood T cells in healthy people across ages. About the research overall: Capture via template switching afforded approximately one barcoded beta molecule per two T cells.

Next came a second PCR, run for roughly 6 to 11 cycles, which used a sample-barcoded 5' primer along with a J-beta primer mix. From the 5' RACE reads, TCRdb called clonotypes with MiXCR, one entry per CDR3 protein. The sample gives approximately 2,000,000 distinct CDR3 sequences, about 39% of which show up once; about 21% is in the top ten. This clonotype was observed a single time. The antigen is not known. A junction end diverges from the germline sequence, so it may reflect a read error. Findings and caveats of the study: Aged donors had fewer naive CD4+ cells and lower diversity than long-lived donors. PBMCs that were unsorted prevented a conclusive naive versus antigen-experienced comparison. The recorded TCR beta diversity per million T cells decreased in a roughly linear manner with age.

Germline CDR1 is LGHNA and CDR2 is YSLEER. This CDR3 contains 16 residues. The sample comprised blood. The rearrangement joins TRBV4-3 to TRBJ2-7, with 10 bases fitting TRBD1. The sequence derives from a human donor in good health. The CDR3 loop is CAGSHHGTGDPYEQYF. Here the CDR3 DNA reads TGCGCCGGCAGCCACCACGGGACAGGGGATCCCTACGAGCAGTACTTC.